This TCR beta chain was sequenced during a study of control samples from healthy donors and cancer patients. This CDR3 region has 14 residues. The V gene's germline CDR1 is GTSNPN and CDR2 SVGIG (reference sequence). The V and J ends lost 0 bases and 5 bases, in that order; junction bases with no gene match: 7. This table comes from immunoSEQ multiplex PCR, and its TCRdb copy is limited to in-frame clones, with some not included. The data contain approximately 150,000 clones, under 95% of them seen just once; the ten biggest clones take up approximately 5.7%. Specimen: blood. This clonotype was sampled from a man between 18 and 29 years old in good health. This chain uses TRBV30 with TRBJ2-7; 7 bases match TRBD1. The CDR3 reads CAWSVLGGADEQYF. CDR3 in DNA: TGTGCCTGGAGTGTATTAGGGGGCGCCGACGAGCAGTACTTC. Full variable domain (outside the CDR3, taken from reference TRBV30 and TRBJ2-7): SQTIHQWPATLVQPVGSPLSLECTVEGTSNPNLYWYRQAAGRGLQLLFYSVGIGQISSEVPQNLSASRPQDRQFILSSKKLLLSDSGFYLCAWSVLGGADEQYFGPGTRLTVT.